This T cell receptor beta chain derives from a study of T cell repertoires in ileal Crohn's disease. Overall study: Operated complications were stricturing disease (around 60%) and penetrating disease (about 40%).

The CDR3 extends over 16 amino acids. Germline V lookup: CDR1 MDHEN, CDR2 SYDVKM. V was pared by 6 bases and J by 4 bases, with 22 bases between. The sample holds a few counts of this clone. Its antigen is not known. Some clones are missing from TCRdb's copy, which holds only in-frame ones; the method was immunoSEQ multiplex PCR. The sample consists of almost 15,000 clones, roughly 79% of them appearing once. The time point denotes: neoterminal ileum biopsy at postoperative endoscopy, about 6 months after surgery. The study's findings and limits: Active smokers at surgery had more clonal expansions than non-smokers. Clonality above 26.8% at surgery always came with endoscopic recurrence.

This sequence joins TRBV28 and TRBJ2-7; D is possibly TRBD1 or TRBD2 (7 bases each). The TCR was taken from an adult with Crohn's disease. The sample consisted of ileal tissue. This CDR3 reads CASSSGGTEPRYEQYF. CDR3 DNA sequence: TGTGCCAGCAGCTCCGGGGGGACAGAACCTAGGTACGAGCAGTACTTC.